This T cell receptor (beta chain) was identified in a study of blood T cell repertoires in COVID-19. This clone was counted a single time. The V gene's germline CDR1 is GTSNPN and CDR2 SVGIG (reference sequence). This CDR3 has 14 residues. The V end was cut by 3 bases, the J end by 2 bases, with 11 bases between. Clones were sequenced by immunoSEQ multiplex PCR, and TCRdb holds only the in-frame ones, with some missing. This table has about 44,000 clones, about 85% appearing once. The chain joins TRBV30 to TRBJ1-5, with D unclear. Sequencing was done on a sample of peripheral blood. This clonotype was sampled from a woman of 80 years or more in a cohort sampled during active or convalescent COVID-19. The CDR3: CAWSTNTGNQPQHF. Here the CDR3 DNA reads TGTGCCTGGAGCACTAACACCGGCAATCAGCCCCAGCATTTT.